The 23 T cell receptor beta chains in this list originate from one sample, sequenced in a study of T cells of healthy individuals. From the 5' RACE reads, TCRdb called clonotypes with MiXCR, one entry per CDR3 protein. The data show about 96,000 distinct CDR3 sequences, with around 17% seen just once and around 6.5% held by the top ten. The receptors come from a human donor in good health.

V usage is TRBV4-2 and J usage is TRBJ2-3, with D possibly matching TRBD2 (8 bases). Trimming cost V 7 bases and J 2 bases, with 19 bases left between them. Germline V gene data show CDR1 as LGHNA and CDR2 as YNFKEQ. The CDR3 extends over 16 amino acids. This CDR3 reads CASTQGVSGITDTQYF. The DNA of the CDR3 is TGTGCCAGCACCCAGGGGGTTAGCGGGATCACAGATACGCAGTATTTT.

This chain links TRBV19 with TRBJ1-5, with D maybe TRBD1 (6 bases). The CDR3 runs 17 residues. V lost 10 bases and J 6 bases, leaving 28 bases between the germline ends. Germline-derived CDR1 and CDR2 are LNHDA and SQIVND (reference sequence). CDR3 DNA sequence: TGTGCCACCAACTTGGGCACTACGAGGGGGGCTGGTCAGCCCCAGCATTTT. The encoded protein is CATNLGTTRGAGQPQHF.

This clonotype was seen at least ten times. This chain uses TRBV20-1 with TRBJ2-7; D may be TRBD1 (5 bases). Looked up from germline, CDR1 is DFQATT and CDR2 is SNEGSKA (reference sequence). Trimming stripped 1 base from V and 2 bases from J, with 15 bases between. The CDR3 has 15 amino acids. The CDR3 DNA reads TGCAGTGCTAGAGCCCTTCGACAGCCCCCCTACGAGCAGTACTTC. Its protein is CSARALRQPPYEQYF.

This clonotype was counted between two and nine times. The chain uses TRBV2 and TRBJ2-3; 8 nucleotides match TRBD2. The V and J ends lost 2 bases and 4 bases, in that order; junction bases with no gene match: 11. CDR3 length: 17 residues. Germline CDR1 SNHLY, CDR2 FYNNEI. CDR3 loop: CASSERQPSGSADTQYF. CDR3 nucleotides: TGTGCCAGCAGTGAAAGACAGCCGAGCGGGAGCGCAGATACGCAGTATTTT. The full variable domain, rest sourced from reference TRBV2 and TRBJ2-3, is EPEVTQTPSHQVTQMGQEVILRCVPISNHLYFYWYRQILGQKVEFLVSFYNNEISEKSEIFDDQFSVERPDGSNFTLKIRSTKLEDSAMYFCASSERQPSGSADTQYFGPGTRLTVL.

A few counts support this clonotype. This chain links TRBV29-1 with TRBJ1-2; 7 bases line up with TRBD1. V trimming: 7 bases; J trimming: 1 base; junction bases outside the gene matches: 9. Germline V lookup: CDR1 SQVTM, CDR2 ANQGSEA. The CDR3 has 14 residues. CDR3 sequence (DNA): TGCAGCGCAGCGGGACAGACTAATAACTATGGCTACACCTTC. Its translation: CSAAGQTNNYGYTF. Using reference TRBV29-1 and TRBJ1-2 for the parts outside the CDR3, the full variable domain is SAVISQKPSRDICQRGTSLTIQCQVDSQVTMMFWYRQQPGQSLTLIATANQGSEATYESGFVIDKFPISRPNLTFSTLTVSNMSPEDSSIYLCSAAGQTNNYGYTFGSGTRLTVV.

Comments on this clonotype: An end of the junction does not agree with germline; a read error may underlie this. This chain joins TRBV7-2 and TRBJ2-3; no clear D. The germline CDR1 and CDR2 sequences are SGHTA and FQGNSA. The CDR3 sequence is 16 residues long. The CDR3 loop reads CASGLVNRLLADTQYF. The CDR3 nucleotides are TGTGCCAGCGGCTTAGTCAACCGACTCCTTGCGGATACGCAGTATTTT.

The chain has TRBV6-5 and TRBJ2-5, with 9 bases matching TRBD2. The CDR3 extends over 15 amino acids. The germline V gene encodes CDR1 MNHEY and CDR2 SVGAGI. V dropped 6 bases and J dropped 3; count of bases not matched to a gene: 8. CDR3 region: CASSPTGTSKETQYF. The CDR3 nucleotides read TGTGCCAGCAGCCCGACCGGGACTAGCAAAGAGACCCAGTACTTC.

This clonotype has a handful of counts. The genes are TRBV7-8 and TRBJ2-1, with 9 nucleotides matching TRBD1. CDR1 and CDR2 from the germline V gene are SGHVS and FQNEAQ. Trimming at V came to 1 base and at J to 8 bases, leaving 12 bases not matched to a gene. This CDR3 has 17 amino acids. The CDR3 sequence is CASSLVPDTGGRYEQFF. The CDR3 DNA reads TGTGCCAGCAGCTTAGTGCCTGATACAGGGGGCAGGTATGAGCAGTTCTTC.

This clonotype showed up just a few times. The chain uses TRBV5-1 and TRBJ1-1; D is possibly TRBD1 (5 bases). V gave up 2 bases and J gave up 11 bases, with 16 bases separating them. The V gene's germline CDR1 is SGHRS and CDR2 YFSETQ. The CDR3 is 13 residues long. This CDR3 reads CASSLNVGRKAFF. In DNA, the CDR3 is TGCGCCAGCAGCTTAAACGTGGGGCGTAAGGCTTTCTTT.

This clonotype was detected ten times or more. The rearrangement uses TRBV28 and TRBJ1-1; 8 nucleotides match TRBD1. The trim removed 5 bases at V and 5 bases at J, leaving 16 bases unmatched. Germline V gives CDR1 MDHEN, CDR2 SYDVKM. CDR3 length: 17 amino acids. In DNA form, the CDR3 reads TGTGCCAGCAGTATAACTTGGACAGGGTCTAAGGGTACTGAAGCTTTCTTT. It yields the protein CASSITWTGSKGTEAFF.

The sample holds a few counts of this clonotype. The gene calls are TRBV16 and TRBJ2-7; TRBD1 matches at 9 bases. Germline V gene data show CDR1 as KGHSY and CDR2 as FQNENV. This CDR3 has 14 amino acids. V was pared by 5 bases and J by 3 bases, with 5 bases of the junction left unmatched. The CDR3 bases are TGTGCCAGCAGCACCGGGACAGGGTTCTACGAGCAGTACTTC. It is translated as CASSTGTGFYEQYF.

This clonotype was recorded at least ten times. The chain has TRBV3-1 and TRBJ1-5; D perhaps matches TRBD1 (5 bases). Deletions cut 3 bases from V and 4 bases from J, with 10 bases between. The CDR3 is 14 residues long. Germline CDR1 reads LGHDT; CDR2 reads YNNKEL (reference sequence). The CDR3 DNA follows: TGTGCCAGCAGCCAGCTGGGGGGGAATCAGCCCCAGCATTTT. Translation gives CASSQLGGNQPQHF.

This clonotype was counted at least ten times. The chain has TRBV20-1 and TRBJ2-2; 9 nucleotides line up with TRBD2. The CDR3 spans 16 residues. The J segment lost 1 base and the V segment lost 6 bases, leaving 9 bases of the junction unmatched. CDR1 is DFQATT and CDR2 is SNEGSKA in the germline V gene (reference sequence). The CDR3 DNA sequence: TGCAGTGCAGCATTCGGACTAGCGATGAACACCGGGGAGCTGTTTTTT. Amino acids: CSAAFGLAMNTGELFF.

Ten or more counts support this clonotype. CDR3 in DNA: TGTGCCAGCAGCCAAGCAACGGTTACTAATGAAAAACTGTTTTTT. Translation: CASSQATVTNEKLFF. V gene TRBV3-1 combines with J gene TRBJ1-4; D is unresolved. Trimming left V 1 base short and J 2 bases short, with 8 bases between. The CDR3 covers 15 residues. Germline-derived CDR1 and CDR2 are LGHDT and YNNKEL (reference sequence).

This clonotype was counted many times. The V and J genes are TRBV20-1 and TRBJ1-1, with 8 positions matching TRBD1. V trimming: 5 bases; J trimming: 6 bases; junction bases outside the gene matches: 11. This CDR3 region has 14 residues. Germline loops: CDR1 DFQATT, CDR2 SNEGSKA (reference sequence). The CDR3 loop reads CSAGQGRGVAEAFF. CDR3 in DNA: TGCAGTGCTGGACAGGGCAGGGGGGTTGCTGAAGCTTTCTTT.

This chain uses TRBV4-3 with TRBJ2-7; either TRBD1 or TRBD2 may supply D (6 bases each). CDR1 is LGHNA and CDR2 is YSLEER in the germline V gene. Deletions cut 0 bases from V and 2 bases from J, with 11 bases between. CDR3 size: 15 residues. The CDR3 spells CASSQERGRPYEQYF. In nucleotides, the CDR3 is TGCGCCAGCAGCCAAGAAAGGGGGAGGCCCTACGAGCAGTACTTC.

A few counts support this clonotype. This chain uses TRBV3-1 with TRBJ1-1; D is ambiguous. The germline CDR1 and CDR2 sequences are LGHDT and YNNKEL (reference sequence). Trimming pared 1 base from V and 7 bases from J, leaving 7 bases between. The CDR3 is 12 residues long. CDR3 sequence reads: CASSQGNFEAFF. The CDR3 DNA reads TGTGCCAGCAGCCAAGGTAACTTTGAAGCTTTCTTT.

The chain links TRBV27 to TRBJ2-7, with 8 nucleotides matching TRBD1. Germline V gene sequence: CDR1 MNHEY, CDR2 SMNVEV (reference sequence). The J segment lost 4 bases and the V segment lost 5 bases, leaving 7 bases of the junction unmatched. The CDR3 extends over 14 amino acids. In DNA form, the CDR3 reads TGTGCCAGCAGTCCCCAGGGGGCGGGTTACGAGCAGTACTTC. It translates to CASSPQGAGYEQYF.

In its sample, this clonotype was seen many times. V is TRBV5-1 and J is TRBJ2-2; D call uncertain. Looked up from germline, CDR1 is SGHRS and CDR2 is YFSETQ. This CDR3 spans 15 amino acids. The V and J ends lost 0 bases and 0 bases respectively, with 6 bases between them. CDR3 in DNA: TGCGCCAGCAGCTTGGGGCTGGCGAACACCGGGGAGCTGTTTTTT. Encoded protein: CASSLGLANTGELFF. Supplemented by reference TRBV5-1 and TRBJ2-2, the full variable domain reads KAGVTQTPRYLIKTRGQQVTLSCSPISGHRSVSWYQQTPGQGLQFLFEYFSETQRNKGNFPGRFSGRQFSNSRSEMNVSTLELGDSALYLCASSLGLANTGELFFGEGSRLTVL.

The V gene is TRBV7-9, the J gene TRBJ2-1, with 7 bases that match TRBD1. The CDR3 has 16 amino acids. Germline CDR1 and CDR2: SEHNR and FQNEAQ (reference sequence). Trimming took 4 bases from V and 5 from J; bases not matched to a gene: 11. CDR3 region: CASSSTSGTVNNEQFF. CDR3 nucleotides: TGTGCCAGCAGCTCCACATCCGGGACAGTCAACAATGAGCAGTTCTTC.

This clonotype has just a few counts. The chain links TRBV25-1 to TRBJ2-3; TRBD2 might be the D (5 bases). V was shortened by 4 bases and J by 0 bases, with 8 bases between the two germline ends. Germline CDR1 MGHDK, CDR2 SYGVNS. The CDR3 has 14 residues. The CDR3 DNA reads TGTGCCAGCAGTGTTTCTAGCAGCACAGATACGCAGTATTTT. Translated: CASSVSSSTDTQYF.

This clonotype was recorded many times. This chain uses TRBV4-1 with TRBJ2-7; D may correspond to TRBD1 or TRBD2 (6 bases each). Germline V gives CDR1 MGHRA, CDR2 YSYEKL. The germline V and J ends were trimmed by 3 bases and 0 bases, with 15 bases remaining between them. CDR3 length: 16 amino acids. CDR3 sequence: CASSHGRGPYSYEQYF. The CDR3 DNA is TGCGCCAGCAGCCATGGACGGGGGCCGTACTCCTACGAGCAGTACTTC.

This clonotype was picked up many times. This chain joins TRBV2 and TRBJ1-1; D unclear. Between the trimmed V and J ends, which lost 6 bases and 0 bases, there was a span of 11 bases. The CDR3 length is 14 residues. Germline values: CDR1 SNHLY, CDR2 FYNNEI. CDR3 region: CASRPSLVNTEAFF. The CDR3 nucleotides are TGTGCCAGCAGGCCCAGTCTGGTGAACACTGAAGCTTTCTTT. Together with reference TRBV2 and TRBJ1-1, the CDR3 gives the full variable domain: EPEVTQTPSHQVTQMGQEVILRCVPISNHLYFYWYRQILGQKVEFLVSFYNNEISEKSEIFDDQFSVERPDGSNFTLKIRSTKLEDSAMYFCASRPSLVNTEAFFGQGTRLTVV.